This TCR beta chain was profiled in a study of cytomegalovirus exposure and HLA in healthy donors. Germline V CDR1 and CDR2: SEHNR, FQNEAQ (reference sequence). Unmatched junction bases numbered 8, after V lost 5 bases and J lost 7 bases. This CDR3 spans 15 amino acids. Amplification used 60 Vbeta primers and 13 Jbeta primers. Profiled with immunoSEQ multiplex PCR; TCRdb holds only in-frame clones, not every one. The data show 82,000 or so clones, around 9.1% seen once. The J gene is TRBJ2-1, the V gene TRBV7-9; 10 bases line up with TRBD1. This TCR derives from a man in his sixties in good health and CMV-seropositive. Sample: PBMCs. CDR3 region: CASSANGDRGNEQFF. For the CDR3, the DNA is TGTGCCAGCAGCGCCAATGGGGACAGGGGAAATGAGCAGTTCTTC.